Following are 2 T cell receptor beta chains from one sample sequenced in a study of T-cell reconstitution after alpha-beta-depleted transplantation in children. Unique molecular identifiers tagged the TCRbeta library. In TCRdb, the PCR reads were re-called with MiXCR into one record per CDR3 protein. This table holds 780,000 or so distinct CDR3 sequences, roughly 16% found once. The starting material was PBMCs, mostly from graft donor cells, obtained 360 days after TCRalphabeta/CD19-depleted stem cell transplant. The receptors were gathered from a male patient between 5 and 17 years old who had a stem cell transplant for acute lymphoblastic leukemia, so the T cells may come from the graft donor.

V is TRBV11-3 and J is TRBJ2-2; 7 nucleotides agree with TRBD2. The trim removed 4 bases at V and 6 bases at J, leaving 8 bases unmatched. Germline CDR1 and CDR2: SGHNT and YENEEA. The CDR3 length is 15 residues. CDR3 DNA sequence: TGTGCCAGCAGCTGGGGAGGGAGTGCGGCCGGGGAGCTGTTTTTT. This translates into CASSWGGSAAGELFF.

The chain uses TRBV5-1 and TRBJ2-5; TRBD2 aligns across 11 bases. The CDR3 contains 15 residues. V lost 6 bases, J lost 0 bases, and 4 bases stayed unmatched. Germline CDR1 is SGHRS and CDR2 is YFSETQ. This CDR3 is CASIRLAGNQETQYF. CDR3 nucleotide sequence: TGCGCCAGCATTAGACTAGCGGGGAACCAAGAGACCCAGTACTTC.